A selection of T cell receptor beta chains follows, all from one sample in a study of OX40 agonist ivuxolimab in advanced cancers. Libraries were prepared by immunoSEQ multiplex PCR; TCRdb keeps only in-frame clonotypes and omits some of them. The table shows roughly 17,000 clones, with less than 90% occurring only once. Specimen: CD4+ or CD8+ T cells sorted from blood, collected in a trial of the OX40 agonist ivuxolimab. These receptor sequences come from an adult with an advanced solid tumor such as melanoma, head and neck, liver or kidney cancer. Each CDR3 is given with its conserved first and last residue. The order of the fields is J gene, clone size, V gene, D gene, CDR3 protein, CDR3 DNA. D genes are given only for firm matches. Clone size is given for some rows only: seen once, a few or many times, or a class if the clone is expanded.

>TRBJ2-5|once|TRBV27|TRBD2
CASSLWPGLQETQYF
TGTGCCAGCAGTTTATGGCCGGGACTACAAGAGACCCAGTACTTC
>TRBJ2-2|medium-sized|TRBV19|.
CASIRGAGELFF
TGTGCCAGTATAAGGGGTGCCGGGGAGCTGTTTTTT
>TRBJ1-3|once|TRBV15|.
CATRGGSEAGNTIYF
TGTGCCACCAGGGGAGGGAGCGAAGCTGGAAACACCATATATTTT
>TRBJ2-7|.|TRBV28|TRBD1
CASSPRTGGLNYEQYF
TGTGCCAGCAGTCCACGGACAGGGGGGTTGAACTACGAGCAGTACTTC
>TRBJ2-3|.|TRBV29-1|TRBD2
CSVEDWTGGGEGTDTQYF
TGCAGCGTTGAAGATTGGACCGGCGGGGGGGAGGGCACAGATACGCAGTATTTT
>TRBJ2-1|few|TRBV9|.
CASSPQGNSYNEQFF
TGTGCCAGCAGCCCCCAGGGTAACTCCTACAATGAGCAGTTCTTC
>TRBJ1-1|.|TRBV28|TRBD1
CASTHGDRGLTEAFF
TGTGCCAGCACCCACGGGGACAGGGGGCTTACTGAAGCTTTCTTT
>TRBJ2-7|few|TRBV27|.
CASSPTGYHPYEQYF
TGTGCCAGCAGTCCTACAGGGTACCACCCCTACGAGCAGTACTTC
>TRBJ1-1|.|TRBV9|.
CASSVFGWGPTEAFF
TGTGCCAGCAGCGTTTTTGGTTGGGGTCCCACTGAAGCTTTCTTT
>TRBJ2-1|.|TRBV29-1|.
CSVYGGSYNEQFF
TGCAGCGTTTATGGTGGCTCCTACAATGAGCAGTTCTTC
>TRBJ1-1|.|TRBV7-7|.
CASSSGQNTEAFF
TGTGCCAGCAGCTCCGGACAGAACACTGAAGCTTTCTTT